The rows below give T cell receptor beta chains drawn from one sample of a study of regulatory T cells in long-lasting Graves disease. TCRdb re-called the multiplex PCR reads with MiXCR, one entry per CDR3 protein. The sample lists 350,000 to 400,000 distinct CDR3 sequences, 15% to 17% occurring once. Sequencing was performed on peripheral blood mononuclear cells (PBMCs), taken at new diagnosis, from a patient treated with antithyroid drugs. Receptors were obtained from a female donor with Graves disease. Both conserved end residues are part of each CDR3. The D gene is left open where the match is weak. Only some rows state a clone size, as once, few, many or a class for expanded clones.

D,J,size,V,CDR3,DNA
-,TRBJ1-5,many,TRBV20-1,CSAREPQGRDNQPQHF,TGCAGTGCTAGAGAACCACAGGGTAGGGACAATCAGCCCCAGCATTTT
TRBD1,TRBJ2-5,many,TRBV11-2,CASSLQTGLETQYF,TGTGCCAGCAGCTTACAGACAGGGTTGGAGACCCAGTACTTC
-,TRBJ2-7,many,TRBV12-3/TRBV12-4,CASSFLGASNEQYF,TGTGCCAGCAGTTTCTTAGGGGCATCTAACGAGCAGTACTTC
-,TRBJ2-7,many,TRBV3-1,CAAGEGPLRSYEQYF,TGTGCCGCTGGAGAGGGGCCACTGCGGTCCTACGAGCAGTACTTC
-,TRBJ1-6,many,TRBV20-1,CSALAGFGNSPLHF,TGCAGTGCTCTTGCGGGTTTTGGGAATTCACCCCTCCACTTT
TRBD2,TRBJ2-5,many,TRBV6-2/TRBV6-3,CASSYSKGLVGETQYF,TGTGCCAGCAGTTACTCGAAGGGACTAGTGGGGGAGACCCAGTACTTC
-,TRBJ1-5,many,TRBV7-3,CASSPGTPRRDQPQHF,TGTGCCAGCAGCCCCGGGACCCCCCGAAGGGACCAGCCCCAGCATTTT
-,TRBJ2-1,many,TRBV6-1,CASTRDWGYNEQFF,TGTGCCAGCACCCGGGACTGGGGGTATAATGAGCAGTTCTTC
-,TRBJ2-3,many,TRBV20-1,CSAPRSDKTSSTDTQYF,TGCAGTGCTCCCAGATCGGACAAGACGTCTAGCACAGATACGCAGTATTTT
TRBD1,TRBJ1-2,many,TRBV2,CASSQTGHGYTF,TGTGCCAGCAGCCAGACAGGGCATGGCTACACCTTC
-,TRBJ1-2,-,TRBV29-1,CSVAGGYGYTF,TGCAGCGTCGCAGGAGGGTATGGCTACACCTTC
-,TRBJ2-1,many,TRBV27,CASSLSQGPHNEQFF,TGTGCCAGCAGTTTAAGTCAGGGGCCCCACAATGAGCAGTTCTTC
TRBD2,TRBJ2-3,-,TRBV11-2,CASSSNSGGRVDTQYF,TGTGCCAGCAGCTCGAATAGCGGGGGGCGGGTAGATACGCAGTATTTT
-,TRBJ2-1,many,TRBV20-1,CSARLGGSEQFF,TGCAGTGCTAGACTGGGGGGCAGCGAGCAGTTCTTC
TRBD2,TRBJ2-7,many,TRBV20-1,CSAPSGANYEQYF,TGCAGTGCCCCTAGCGGAGCAAACTACGAGCAGTACTTC
-,TRBJ2-7,-,TRBV29-1,CSVDRPNSYEQYF,TGCAGCGTTGATCGGCCCAACTCCTACGAGCAGTACTTC
-,TRBJ1-3,-,TRBV20-1,CSAPGSGNTIYF,TGCAGTGCCCCGGGCTCTGGAAACACCATATATTTT
-,TRBJ2-5,many,TRBV11-3,CASRKRGSIPAGSRYQETQYF,TGTGCCAGCAGAAAACGGGGGTCTATCCCGGCTGGGTCCAGATACCAAGAGACCCAGTACTTC
TRBD1,TRBJ2-1,-,TRBV7-2,CASSLAGWQGAILGNEQFF,TGTGCCAGCAGCTTAGCCGGCTGGCAGGGGGCGATTCTGGGCAATGAGCAGTTCTTC
-,TRBJ1-2,-,TRBV6-5,CASSYTDALTQNYGYTF,TGTGCCAGCAGTTACACCGACGCACTTACCCAGAACTATGGCTACACCTTC
-,TRBJ2-7,-,TRBV28,CASSLRVVGSYEQYF,TGTGCCAGCAGTTTAAGGGTCGTGGGCTCCTACGAGCAGTACTTC
-,TRBJ1-6,many,TRBV27,CASSLPLPYNSPLHF,TGTGCCAGCAGTTTACCTTTGCCCTATAATTCACCCCTCCACTTT
TRBD2,TRBJ2-2,many,TRBV5-1,CASKRVAGAVAGELFF,TGCGCCAGCAAAAGGGTAGCGGGAGCGGTGGCCGGGGAGCTGTTTTTT
-,TRBJ2-7,-,TRBV12-5,CASGYSSYEQYF,TGTGCTAGTGGATATAGCTCCTACGAGCAGTACTTC
-,TRBJ1-1,many,TRBV20-1,CSARFSREAFF,TGCAGTGCTAGGTTCAGCAGAGAAGCTTTCTTT
-,TRBJ2-2,many,TRBV20-1,CSARGLGRAVRGELFF,TGCAGTGCTAGGGGCTTGGGCAGGGCGGTCCGCGGGGAGCTGTTTTTT
-,TRBJ1-5,many,TRBV12-3/TRBV12-4,CASSAPSQGNQPQHF,TGTGCCAGCAGTGCGCCGTCTCAGGGTAATCAGCCCCAGCATTTT
TRBD1,TRBJ2-3,many,TRBV12-3/TRBV12-4,CASRPNLSGGADTQYF,TGTGCCAGCAGGCCAAACCTATCAGGGGGAGCAGATACGCAGTATTTT
-,TRBJ2-7,many,TRBV10-3,CAISEDPGQSYEQYF,TGTGCCATCAGTGAGGACCCTGGACAGTCCTACGAGCAGTACTTC
-,TRBJ2-3,many,TRBV19,CASSQGEGQYF,TGTGCCAGTAGTCAGGGAGAAGGGCAGTATTTT
-,TRBJ2-1,many,TRBV11-2,CASSPAVYNEQFF,TGTGCCAGCAGTCCTGCGGTGTACAATGAGCAGTTCTTC
-,TRBJ1-4,-,TRBV19,CASSMGFNEKLFF,TGTGCCAGTAGTATGGGATTTAATGAAAAACTGTTTTTT
-,TRBJ2-7,many,TRBV11-3,CASSLNPAPAYEQYF,TGTGCCAGCAGCTTAAATCCAGCGCCTGCCTACGAGCAGTACTTC
TRBD1,TRBJ1-2,many,TRBV20-1,CSASAEQGESYGYTF,TGCAGTGCTAGTGCAGAACAGGGGGAATCCTATGGCTACACCTTC
-,TRBJ2-3,many,TRBV20-1,CSARQGDADTQYF,TGCAGTGCTAGACAGGGTGACGCAGATACGCAGTATTTT
-,TRBJ1-2,few,TRBV4-1,CASSQEAGARGYTF,TGCGCCAGCAGCCAAGAGGCAGGGGCGCGAGGCTACACCTTC
TRBD1,TRBJ1-2,many,TRBV14,CASSLNFGQDRQGGYTF,TGTGCCAGCAGCCTCAACTTTGGACAGGACAGGCAAGGAGGCTACACCTTC
-,TRBJ1-1,few,TRBV9,CASSTLPDAGEAFF,TGTGCCAGCAGCACACTACCCGACGCCGGCGAAGCTTTCTTT
-,TRBJ2-7,many,TRBV6-5,CASSWGLEQYF,TGTGCCAGCAGTTGGGGGCTAGAGCAGTACTTC
-,TRBJ2-1,-,TRBV4-1,CAISGGKRGEQFF,TGCGCCATTTCCGGCGGTAAACGCGGTGAGCAGTTCTTC
TRBD1,TRBJ1-5,-,TRBV7-9,CASSLGGQGNQPRHF,TGTGCCAGCAGCTTAGGTGGACAGGGGAATCAGCCCCGGCATTTT
TRBD1,TRBJ1-1,few,TRBV19,CASSRGQPNTEAFF,TGTGCCAGTAGTCGGGGACAGCCGAACACTGAAGCTTTCTTT
-,TRBJ1-2,many,TRBV5-1,CASSSQQGYGYTF,TGCGCCAGCAGCTCGCAACAGGGATATGGCTACACCTTC
-,TRBJ2-7,many,TRBV5-1,CASSVQGTSYEQYF,TGCGCCAGCAGCGTTCAGGGGACCTCCTACGAGCAGTACTTC
TRBD2,TRBJ2-3,many,TRBV3-1,CASSPHLTSTGTDTQYF,TGTGCCAGCAGCCCGCATCTGACTAGCACCGGCACAGATACGCAGTATTTT
TRBD2,TRBJ2-7,many,TRBV28,CASLTSGNEQYF,TGTGCCAGCCTGACTAGCGGGAACGAGCAGTACTTC
-,TRBJ1-1,many,TRBV2,CASSLPLGVRAEAFF,TGTGCCAGCAGCCTACCTTTAGGGGTCCGCGCTGAAGCTTTCTTT
TRBD2,TRBJ2-1,many,TRBV5-1,CASSLRLAGGGSYNEQFF,TGCGCCAGCAGCCTACGACTAGCGGGAGGGGGGTCCTACAATGAGCAGTTCTTC
TRBD2,TRBJ2-7,many,TRBV30,CAWSRGRAYEQYF,TGTGCCTGGAGTCGGGGGAGGGCCTACGAGCAGTACTTC
-,TRBJ1-4,many,TRBV10-2,CASSGQEGSTNEKLFF,TGCGCCAGCAGTGGTCAGGAGGGGTCAACTAATGAAAAACTGTTTTTT
TRBD1,TRBJ2-7,many,TRBV7-9,CASSEGQAPYEQYF,TGTGCCAGCAGCGAGGGACAGGCTCCCTACGAGCAGTACTTC
TRBD1,TRBJ1-5,many,TRBV7-6,CASSLTGQPNQPQHF,TGTGCCAGCAGCTTAACGGGACAGCCCAATCAGCCCCAGCATTTT
TRBD2,TRBJ2-7,many,TRBV30,CAWSYSGPYEQYF,TGTGCCTGGAGTTATAGCGGGCCCTACGAGCAGTACTTC